The T cell receptor beta chain under discussion was sequenced for a study of shared clonotypes between healthy human individuals. On the study more broadly: Donor composition was a couple of women and three men, aged 18 to 49.

A single count supports this clone. The same CDR3 arises from other DNA sequences in this sample as well. Each PCR replicate from the sorted subsets contained 150 to 200 ng DNA, which is tens of thousands of T cell genomes. Only in-frame clones appear in the TCRdb table, and some are missing; sequencing was by immunoSEQ multiplex PCR. In the table there are roughly 700,000 clones, over 65% of which are singletons. Every contributor of samples was a Caucasian grown-up residing in Nashville, Tennessee. Germline-derived CDR1 and CDR2 are SGHKS and YYEKEE (reference sequence). The CDR3 is 15 amino acids. J was trimmed by 1 base and V by 4 bases; bases with no gene match: 6.

The J gene is TRBJ2-7, the V gene TRBV5-5; 9 nucleotides line up with TRBD1. Sequences were obtained from memory CD4+ T cells sorted from blood. Noted subset: CD45RA-negative fraction. This clonotype was obtained from a woman aged 25 to 39 in good health. The CDR3 reads CASSLTGGRSYEQYF. The CDR3, as DNA: TGTGCCAGCAGCCTAACAGGGGGCCGGTCCTACGAGCAGTACTTC.